These T cell receptor beta chains were read from a single sample in a study of T cells after yellow fever vaccination. MiXCR, run by TCRdb on the 5' RACE reads, gives a single entry per CDR3 protein. The data contain 620,000 or so distinct CDR3 sequences, about a sixth of them singletons. The source material was PBMCs, sampled 4 to 5 days after the first yellow fever vaccination. These receptors all stem from a man aged 18 to 29 who received the YFV17D yellow fever vaccine. CDR3s include the opening cysteine and the closing phenylalanine or tryptophan. A D gene is named only where the DNA matches it firmly. Not every row has a clone size; where given, it reads once, few, many or a size class.

J,V,size,D,CDR3,DNA
TRBJ1-4,TRBV28,NA,NA,CATWDGAYEKLFF,TGTGCCACCTGGGACGGGGCTTATGAAAAACTGTTTTTT
TRBJ1-2,TRBV6-6,few,NA,CASSYRQALGYTF,TGTGCCAGCAGTTACCGACAGGCCCTGGGCTACACCTTC
TRBJ2-5,TRBV5-4,NA,NA,CASSGSWGTKETQYF,TGTGCCAGCAGTGGGTCTTGGGGGACAAAAGAGACCCAGTACTTC
TRBJ2-2,TRBV5-1,few,NA,CASSLSQGSAGELFF,TGCGCCAGCAGCTTGTCCCAGGGGTCGGCCGGGGAGCTGTTTTTT
TRBJ2-1,TRBV20-1,medium-sized,NA,CSARDLTTSYNEQFF,TGCAGTGCTAGAGATTTGACCACCTCCTACAATGAGCAGTTCTTC
TRBJ2-1,TRBV11-1,NA,TRBD1,CASSLKRPGQHPGGPYNEQFF,TGTGCCAGCAGCTTAAAGCGGCCGGGACAGCACCCAGGGGGACCCTACAATGAGCAGTTCTTC
TRBJ2-3,TRBV6-9,few,TRBD1,CASSLIQQGHLADTQYF,TGTGCCAGCAGTCTCATACAACAGGGGCATCTCGCAGATACGCAGTATTTT
TRBJ2-6,TRBV7-2,few,NA,CASSPNRAPGANVLTF,TGTGCCAGCAGCCCTAACAGGGCCCCTGGGGCCAACGTCCTGACTTTC
TRBJ1-1,TRBV12-3/TRBV12-4,few,TRBD1,CASRPDRVNTEAFF,TGTGCCAGCAGGCCTGACAGGGTGAACACTGAAGCTTTCTTT
TRBJ2-2,TRBV27,NA,NA,CASSFVQVETGELFF,TGTGCCAGCAGTTTCGTACAGGTGGAAACCGGGGAGCTGTTTTTT
TRBJ1-6,TRBV7-6,NA,NA,CASSPLPVTPLHF,TGTGCCAGCAGCCCCCTGCCGGTTACACCCCTCCACTTT
TRBJ1-6,TRBV9,few,NA,CASSVEGTPMGPLHF,TGTGCCAGCAGCGTAGAGGGGACTCCTATGGGTCCCCTCCACTTT
TRBJ2-5,TRBV5-1,few,NA,CASSFHREETQYF,TGCGCCAGCAGCTTCCACAGGGAAGAGACCCAGTACTTC
TRBJ2-7,TRBV9,NA,NA,CASSVGGGTTYEQYF,TGTGCCAGCAGCGTAGGTGGAGGCACTACCTACGAGCAGTACTTC
TRBJ2-3,TRBV5-6,few,NA,CASSLMGPLATDTQYF,TGTGCCAGCAGCTTAATGGGACCCCTGGCCACAGATACGCAGTATTTT
TRBJ1-1,TRBV10-3,NA,NA,CATWEAGNTEAFF,TGTGCCACCTGGGAGGCGGGGAACACTGAAGCTTTCTTT
TRBJ2-3,TRBV2,NA,NA,CASKPSRADTQYF,TGTGCCAGCAAACCATCTAGGGCAGATACGCAGTATTTT
TRBJ1-1,TRBV5-6,few,NA,CASSLDPGYTEAFF,TGTGCCAGCAGCTTGGATCCGGGGTACACTGAAGCTTTCTTT
TRBJ1-6,TRBV27,few,NA,CASSFRVNSPLHF,TGTGCCAGCAGTTTTAGGGTTAATTCACCCCTCCACTTT
TRBJ2-5,TRBV7-2,few,NA,CASSWLQGETQYF,TGTGCCAGCAGCTGGCTACAGGGAGAGACCCAGTACTTC
TRBJ1-5,TRBV10-3,NA,NA,CAISGYPRQPQHF,TGTGCCATCAGTGGCTATCCCCGTCAGCCCCAGCATTTT
TRBJ1-1,TRBV7-3,few,NA,CASSSTTALNTEAFF,TGTGCCAGCAGCTCCACGACAGCTCTGAACACTGAAGCTTTCTTT
TRBJ2-7,TRBV6-2/TRBV6-3,NA,TRBD2,CASSPRLAGAEQYF,TGTGCCAGCAGTCCGAGACTAGCGGGGGCCGAGCAGTACTTC
TRBJ1-4,TRBV11-2,NA,TRBD1,CASSLGQGPEKLFF,TGTGCCAGCAGCTTAGGACAGGGACCCGAAAAACTGTTTTTT
TRBJ2-5,TRBV20-1,NA,NA,CSASRGDLQETQYF,TGCAGTGCTAGCCGAGGGGACCTCCAAGAGACCCAGTACTTC
TRBJ2-1,TRBV11-2,few,NA,CASSLGTNTNEQFF,TGTGCCAGCAGCTTGGGGACAAATACCAATGAGCAGTTCTTC
TRBJ2-5,TRBV7-9,NA,NA,CASSLGPSMETQYF,TGTGCCAGCAGCTTAGGCCCTAGCATGGAGACCCAGTACTTC
TRBJ1-3,TRBV7-2,few,TRBD1,CASKKGTGAAGNTIYF,TGTGCCAGCAAAAAGGGGACAGGGGCTGCGGGAAACACCATATATTTT
TRBJ2-1,TRBV19,few,TRBD1,CASSLQGQGVNEQFF,TGTGCCAGTAGTCTGCAGGGACAGGGGGTCAATGAGCAGTTCTTC
TRBJ2-6,TRBV19,NA,NA,CASSTTRGISGANVLTF,TGTGCCAGTAGTACTACCCGCGGTATTTCTGGGGCCAACGTCCTGACTTTC
TRBJ2-1,TRBV20-1,NA,NA,CSAPSNEQFF,TGCAGTGCTCCAAGCAATGAGCAGTTCTTC
TRBJ2-5,TRBV7-2,many,NA,CASSRIKMGGETQYF,TGTGCCAGCAGCAGGATAAAGATGGGGGGAGAGACCCAGTACTTC
TRBJ2-1,TRBV11-2,NA,NA,CASSLILGGSNEQFF,TGTGCCAGCAGCTTAATATTGGGGGGAAGCAATGAGCAGTTCTTC
TRBJ2-1,TRBV4-3,NA,NA,CASSQGRVKDSYNEQFF,TGCGCCAGCAGCCAGGGACGGGTGAAAGACTCCTACAATGAGCAGTTCTTC
TRBJ1-1,TRBV5-1,few,NA,CASSLSGQDTEAFF,TGCGCCAGCAGCTTGAGTGGCCAGGACACTGAAGCTTTCTTT
TRBJ2-7,TRBV19,once,NA,CASPFGVYEQYF,TGTGCCAGTCCCTTTGGGGTCTACGAGCAGTACTTC
TRBJ2-7,TRBV4-1,few,NA,CASSQKPGGHEQYF,TGCGCCAGCAGCCAAAAACCAGGCGGCCACGAGCAGTACTTC
TRBJ2-5,TRBV4-1,NA,TRBD1,CASSQAGTGWETQYF,TGCGCCAGCAGCCAAGCCGGGACAGGGTGGGAGACCCAGTACTTC